One sample yielded the 19 T cell receptor beta chains listed below, sequenced in a study of cytomegalovirus exposure and HLA in healthy donors. A multiplex PCR was run with 60 Vbeta primers and 13 Jbeta primers. TCRdb's copy holds only in-frame clones and misses some; the assay was immunoSEQ multiplex PCR. The sample shows over 150,000 clones, approximately 81% of them seen only once. The specimen sequenced was PBMCs. Receptors were obtained from a boy between 2 and 10 years old in good health and CMV-seronegative.

The chain is built from TRBV6-6 and TRBJ2-3; the D is unclear. CDR1 MNHNY and CDR2 SVGAGI come from the germline V gene (reference sequence). The CDR3 sequence is 16 residues long. V was clipped by 2 bases and J by 2 bases, with 14 bases between them. As DNA, the CDR3 is TGTGCCAGCAGTTACCCGGCGGAACTACTCACAGATACGCAGTATTTT. This translates into CASSYPAELLTDTQYF.

This CDR3 is CASSLAGRGYNEQFF. As DNA, the CDR3 is TGTGCCAGCAGCCTAGCGGGGCGGGGCTACAATGAGCAGTTCTTC. V gene TRBV7-3 combines with J gene TRBJ2-1, with 9 bases aligning to TRBD2. The CDR3 is made up of 15 amino acids. Germline loops: CDR1 SGHTA, CDR2 FQGTGA. V lost 5 bases and J lost 3; bases outside the gene matches: 5. Together with reference TRBV7-3 and TRBJ2-1, the CDR3 gives the full variable domain: GAGVSQTPSNKVTEKGKYVELRCDPISGHTALYWYRQSLGQGPEFLIYFQGTGAADDSGLPNDRFFAVRPEGSVSTLKIQRTERGDSAVYLCASSLAGRGYNEQFFGPGTRLTVL.

This rearrangement joins TRBV5-4 to TRBJ2-1, with TRBD2 identical over 8 bases. CDR1 SGHNT and CDR2 YYREEE come from the germline V gene (reference sequence). This CDR3 has 14 residues. The trim removed 0 bases at V and 9 bases at J, leaving 5 bases unmatched. CDR3 DNA sequence: TGTGCCAGCAGCTTGGAAGCGGGGGAAGTTGAGCAGTTCTTC. Protein product: CASSLEAGEVEQFF.

The J gene is TRBJ2-1, the V gene TRBV7-3; 8 bases align to TRBD2. Germline assignment: CDR1 SGHTA and CDR2 FQGTGA. This CDR3 region has 15 residues. With 2 bases clipped from V and 4 bases from J, the junction kept 4 bases outside the gene matches. The CDR3 DNA reads as TGTGCCAGCAGCTTAGCGGGAGGCCCATACAATGAGCAGTTCTTC. Protein product: CASSLAGGPYNEQFF.

The CDR3 DNA sequence: TGCGCCAGCAGCTCCGGGGGGGCCATGGGGAATGAGCAGTTCTTC. Residues: CASSSGGAMGNEQFF. The V gene is TRBV5-1, the J gene TRBJ2-1; the match to TRBD2 covers 8 bases. Germline loops: CDR1 SGHRS, CDR2 YFSETQ. V gave up 3 bases and J gave up 7 bases; unmatched junction bases: 9. This CDR3 spans 15 amino acids. The full variable domain, its missing parts supplied by reference TRBV5-1 and TRBJ2-1, is KAGVTQTPRYLIKTRGQQVTLSCSPISGHRSVSWYQQTPGQGLQFLFEYFSETQRNKGNFPGRFSGRQFSNSRSEMNVSTLELGDSALYLCASSSGGAMGNEQFFGPGTRLTVL.

The V call is TRBV6-1, the J call TRBJ2-5; possible D gene TRBD2, 6 bases. Germline V CDR1 and CDR2: MNHNS, SASEGT. V dropped 5 bases and J dropped 1 base, with 11 bases sitting between them. This CDR3 comprises 14 residues. In DNA, the CDR3 is TGTGCCAGCAGTCTGGGACTGGGCCAAGAGACCCAGTACTTC. It yields the protein CASSLGLGQETQYF.

This clone was seen only once. The chain carries TRBV9 and TRBJ2-3, with 8 bases identical to TRBD2. Unmatched junction bases numbered 7, after V lost 1 base and J lost 6 bases. Germline V CDR1 and CDR2: SGDLS, YYNGEE. The CDR3 covers 15 residues. CDR3 protein: CASSVSGTGGDTQYF. In nucleotides, the CDR3 is TGTGCCAGCAGCGTATCGGGAACGGGAGGGGATACGCAGTATTTT.

The chain is built from TRBV5-1 and TRBJ2-3, with TRBD2 as a possible D gene (6 bases). Deletions cut 4 bases from V and 1 base from J, with 10 bases between. This CDR3 comprises 14 residues. The germline V gene has CDR1 SGHRS and CDR2 YFSETQ. The CDR3, as DNA: TGCGCCAGCAGCGCCGCGGGGCGCACAGATACGCAGTATTTT. Translation: CASSAAGRTDTQYF.

This chain joins TRBV29-1 and TRBJ2-6; D not resolved. Germline V gene data show CDR1 as SQVTM and CDR2 as ANQGSEA. The V and J ends lost 5 bases and 0 bases respectively, with 11 bases between them. This CDR3 comprises 15 residues. This CDR3 is CSVRTVSSGANVLTF. DNA for the CDR3: TGCAGCGTTCGCACAGTTAGCTCTGGGGCCAACGTCCTGACTTTC.

The gene calls are TRBV4-1 and TRBJ2-7, with D unresolved. Germline-derived CDR1 and CDR2 are MGHRA and YSYEKL. Deletions cut 0 bases from V and 2 bases from J, with 8 bases between. This CDR3 spans 14 amino acids. In DNA, the CDR3 is TGCGCCAGCAGCCAAGATTCTCCTGCCTACGAGCAGTACTTC. This gives the protein CASSQDSPAYEQYF.

Notes on this clone: A read error may account for a junction end that differs from germline. The chain joins TRBV7-9 to TRBJ1-6, with no clear D. Germline-derived CDR1 and CDR2 are SEHNR and FQNEAQ (reference sequence). The CDR3 runs to 12 residues. DNA of the CDR3: TGTTCCAGCAGCTCCCCCCTTTCACCCCTCCACTTT. It translates to CSSSSPLSPLHF.

This sequence joins TRBV14 and TRBJ2-3; D is unclear. Germline CDR1 reads SGHDN; CDR2 reads FVKESK. The CDR3 contains 15 residues. V lost 0 bases and J 1 base, leaving 8 bases between the germline ends. The CDR3 DNA is TGTGCCAGCAGCCAAGAAAGCGCAGGCACAGATACGCAGTATTTT. Residues: CASSQESAGTDTQYF.

This chain links TRBV29-1 with TRBJ2-1, with 7 positions matching TRBD2. The CDR3 is 14 residues long. With 3 bases clipped from V and 5 bases from J, the junction kept 7 bases outside the gene matches. CDR1 and CDR2 (germline): SQVTM, ANQGSEA. In DNA form, the CDR3 reads TGCAGCGTTGATTGGGGGAGGGCCCACAATGAGCAGTTCTTC. Its translation is CSVDWGRAHNEQFF.

The genes are TRBV27 and TRBJ1-5, with TRBD1 matching 8 bases. The CDR3 runs to 15 residues. V dropped 7 bases and J dropped 5; count of bases not matched to a gene: 10. CDR1 MNHEY and CDR2 SMNVEV come from the germline V gene (reference sequence). The CDR3 protein is CASTPSGTGYQPQHF. The CDR3 DNA is TGTGCCAGCACCCCGTCCGGGACAGGCTATCAGCCCCAGCATTTT.

This chain links TRBV5-1 with TRBJ2-4; D perhaps matches TRBD1 (6 bases). Germline CDR1 reads SGHRS; CDR2 reads YFSETQ. The CDR3 is 18 residues long. V lost 3 bases and J 0 bases, leaving 19 bases between the germline ends. CDR3 coding DNA: TGCGCCAGCAGCTATTCTACAGGGAACGGTTTAGCCAAAAACATTCAGTACTTC. This translates into CASSYSTGNGLAKNIQYF.

The J gene is TRBJ2-5, the V gene TRBV2; the D gene is possibly TRBD2 (5 bases). This CDR3 spans 13 amino acids. Germline CDR1 and CDR2: SNHLY and FYNNEI. V was cut by 4 bases and J by 4 bases, with 10 bases left in between. Here the CDR3 DNA reads TGTGCCAGCAGTGGGGTCGAGGGAGAGACCCAGTACTTC. Its protein is CASSGVEGETQYF.

This clone was recorded once. The chain uses TRBV15 and TRBJ2-3; 11 bases are a match to TRBD2. The CDR3 length is 16 residues. V lost 3 bases and J lost 0; bases outside the gene matches: 2. Germline CDR1 LNHNV, CDR2 YYDKDF (reference sequence). The DNA for the CDR3 is TGTGCCACCAGCAGCAGGACTAGCGGGAGCACAGATACGCAGTATTTT. It specifies CATSSRTSGSTDTQYF.

V is TRBV2 and J is TRBJ2-7, with 7 positions matching TRBD1. The CDR3 loop spans 14 amino acids. Trimming at V came to 8 bases and at J to 2 bases, leaving 9 bases not matched to a gene. Looked up from germline, CDR1 is SNHLY and CDR2 is FYNNEI. CDR3 region: CASRPGQPAYEQYF. As DNA, the CDR3 is TGTGCCAGCCGTCCGGGACAGCCTGCCTACGAGCAGTACTTC.

The chain uses TRBV10-2 and TRBJ2-7; the match to TRBD1 covers 7 bases. The CDR3 is made up of 13 amino acids. Trimming at V came to 9 bases and at J to 4 bases, leaving 9 bases not matched to a gene. Germline-derived CDR1 and CDR2 are WSHSY and SAAADI. The CDR3, as DNA: TGCGCCAGTCGAGGGGCAGGGGGTTACGAGCAGTACGTC. This sequence encodes CASRGAGGYEQYV.